A selection of T cell receptor beta chains follows, all from one sample in a study of T-cell memory formation after mild COVID-19. TCRdb processed the 5' RACE reads anew with MiXCR; each CDR3 protein has one entry. Among around 140,000 distinct CDR3 sequences listed, about 19% were seen once. Input material: PBMCs or a T cell subset sorted from them (not recorded which). All receptors come from an adult woman who had mild COVID-19 (a few samples of this study predate the infection). Cell type and time point are not known. The CDR3 runs from the conserved cysteine through the conserved F or W. D genes are given only for firm matches. The size of a clone is reported for some rows only, either as once, few or many, or as a class for expanded clones.

clone size: few
J gene: TRBJ2-1
V gene: TRBV5-5
D gene: .
CDR3 protein: CASIRNGGEQFF
CDR3 DNA: TGTGCCAGCATTCGGAACGGGGGTGAGCAGTTCTTC

clone size: few
J gene: TRBJ2-1
V gene: TRBV5-6
D gene: TRBD2
CDR3 protein: CASSIPSGGQRNEQFF
CDR3 DNA: TGTGCCAGCAGCATCCCTTCGGGGGGGCAGAGGAATGAGCAGTTCTTC

clone size: .
J gene: TRBJ2-2
V gene: TRBV5-1
D gene: .
CDR3 protein: CASSDPGGSGELFF
CDR3 DNA: TGCGCCAGCAGCGACCCGGGGGGCAGCGGGGAGCTGTTTTTT

clone size: few
J gene: TRBJ1-4
V gene: TRBV6-4
D gene: .
CDR3 protein: CASSDWREGQGLYEKLFF
CDR3 DNA: TGTGCCAGCAGTGACTGGCGGGAGGGGCAGGGTCTGTATGAAAAACTGTTTTTT

clone size: .
J gene: TRBJ2-7
V gene: TRBV3-1
D gene: .
CDR3 protein: CASSPTGTAYEQYF
CDR3 DNA: TGTGCCAGCAGCCCCACCGGGACGGCGTACGAGCAGTACTTC

clone size: .
J gene: TRBJ1-2
V gene: TRBV6-2/TRBV6-3
D gene: .
CDR3 protein: CASSPGRRYGYTF
CDR3 DNA: TGTGCCAGCAGTCCAGGACGGAGGTATGGCTACACCTTC

clone size: .
J gene: TRBJ1-1
V gene: TRBV14
D gene: TRBD1
CDR3 protein: CASSQGQGAWSTEAFF
CDR3 DNA: TGTGCCAGCAGCCAAGGACAGGGGGCTTGGAGCACTGAAGCTTTCTTT

clone size: few
J gene: TRBJ1-1
V gene: TRBV20-1
D gene: .
CDR3 protein: CSAREPNTEAFF
CDR3 DNA: TGCAGTGCTAGAGAGCCGAACACTGAAGCTTTCTTT

clone size: .
J gene: TRBJ1-1
V gene: TRBV3-1
D gene: .
CDR3 protein: CASSPSFQGTEAFF
CDR3 DNA: TGTGCCAGCAGCCCGTCTTTCCAGGGCACTGAAGCTTTCTTT

clone size: .
J gene: TRBJ1-2
V gene: TRBV19
D gene: .
CDR3 protein: CASRNIDSRGYTF
CDR3 DNA: TGTGCCAGTAGGAACATTGATTCGCGGGGCTACACCTTC

clone size: few
J gene: TRBJ1-6
V gene: TRBV7-2
D gene: TRBD1
CDR3 protein: CASSPIGTGNNSPLHF
CDR3 DNA: TGTGCCAGCAGCCCCATCGGGACAGGGAATAATTCACCCCTCCACTTT

clone size: .
J gene: TRBJ1-1
V gene: TRBV29-1
D gene: .
CDR3 protein: CSGLRGFEGFF
CDR3 DNA: TGCAGCGGCTTGAGAGGTTTTGAGGGTTTCTTT

clone size: .
J gene: TRBJ2-1
V gene: TRBV30
D gene: .
CDR3 protein: CAWSVGQKTYNEQFF
CDR3 DNA: TGTGCCTGGAGTGTAGGACAGAAGACCTACAATGAGCAGTTCTTC

clone size: .
J gene: TRBJ1-2
V gene: TRBV6-5
D gene: TRBD1
CDR3 protein: CASSSAGTGDYGYTF
CDR3 DNA: TGTGCCAGCAGTTCTGCCGGGACAGGGGACTATGGCTACACCTTC

clone size: .
J gene: TRBJ1-3
V gene: TRBV7-2
D gene: .
CDR3 protein: CASSPRPGNTIYF
CDR3 DNA: TGTGCCAGCAGCCCGCGACCGGGAAACACCATATATTTT

clone size: few
J gene: TRBJ2-1
V gene: TRBV2
D gene: .
CDR3 protein: CASQRDLSSYNEQFF
CDR3 DNA: TGTGCCAGCCAACGGGACTTAAGCTCCTACAATGAGCAGTTCTTC

clone size: many
J gene: TRBJ2-1
V gene: TRBV20-1
D gene: .
CDR3 protein: CSGPGPINEQFF
CDR3 DNA: TGCAGTGGACCGGGACCGATCAATGAGCAGTTCTTC

clone size: .
J gene: TRBJ1-4
V gene: TRBV5-1
D gene: .
CDR3 protein: CASSLSGGSANEKLFF
CDR3 DNA: TGCGCCAGCAGCTTGAGTGGGGGCTCGGCTAATGAAAAACTGTTTTTT

clone size: .
J gene: TRBJ1-1
V gene: TRBV29-1
D gene: .
CDR3 protein: CSVSTGGNTEAFF
CDR3 DNA: TGCAGCGTTTCGACAGGCGGGAACACTGAAGCTTTCTTT

clone size: .
J gene: TRBJ1-5
V gene: TRBV7-6
D gene: .
CDR3 protein: CASSRGGGNQPQHF
CDR3 DNA: TGTGCCAGCAGCCGGGGGGGAGGCAATCAGCCCCAGCATTTT

clone size: .
J gene: TRBJ1-2
V gene: TRBV7-2
D gene: .
CDR3 protein: CASSLLGVYGYTF
CDR3 DNA: TGTGCCAGCAGCTTACTGGGCGTATATGGCTACACCTTC

clone size: .
J gene: TRBJ2-3
V gene: TRBV10-3
D gene: .
CDR3 protein: CAISELAATDTQYF
CDR3 DNA: TGTGCCATCAGTGAGTTGGCAGCCACAGATACGCAGTATTTT

clone size: few
J gene: TRBJ2-7
V gene: TRBV5-1
D gene: TRBD1
CDR3 protein: CASSLGAGGFSYEQYF
CDR3 DNA: TGCGCCAGCAGCTTGGGGGCAGGGGGTTTCTCCTACGAGCAGTACTTC

clone size: few
J gene: TRBJ2-7
V gene: TRBV9
D gene: .
CDR3 protein: CASSTSTAPLDEQYF
CDR3 DNA: TGTGCCAGCAGCACCTCGACAGCCCCTTTAGACGAGCAGTACTTC

clone size: .
J gene: TRBJ2-1
V gene: TRBV7-3
D gene: .
CDR3 protein: CASSLAGRVTEQFF
CDR3 DNA: TGTGCCAGCAGCTTGGCAGGCCGCGTGACTGAGCAGTTCTTC

clone size: .
J gene: TRBJ1-2
V gene: TRBV10-2
D gene: .
CDR3 protein: CASSDPRPNYGYTF
CDR3 DNA: TGCGCCAGCAGTGACCCTCGGCCTAACTATGGCTACACCTTC

clone size: .
J gene: TRBJ1-2
V gene: TRBV5-4
D gene: .
CDR3 protein: CASSKETVLNYGYTF
CDR3 DNA: TGTGCCAGCAGCAAAGAGACAGTCCTCAACTATGGCTACACCTTC

clone size: .
J gene: TRBJ2-2
V gene: TRBV12-3/TRBV12-4
D gene: .
CDR3 protein: CASSFRGRTAGELFF
CDR3 DNA: TGTGCCAGCAGTTTCCGGGGGCGAACCGCCGGGGAGCTGTTTTTT

clone size: .
J gene: TRBJ2-7
V gene: TRBV12-3/TRBV12-4
D gene: .
CDR3 protein: CASSLPGGGPYF
CDR3 DNA: TGTGCCAGCAGTTTGCCAGGGGGGGGGCCGTACTTC

clone size: .
J gene: TRBJ1-3
V gene: TRBV2
D gene: .
CDR3 protein: CASSEGWVSGNTIYF
CDR3 DNA: TGTGCCAGCAGTGAAGGCTGGGTCTCTGGAAACACCATATATTTT

clone size: .
J gene: TRBJ2-3
V gene: TRBV20-1
D gene: TRBD2
CDR3 protein: CSARRGGRVSTDTQYF
CDR3 DNA: TGCAGTGCTAGGAGGGGAGGGAGGGTGAGCACAGATACGCAGTATTTT

clone size: .
J gene: TRBJ2-1
V gene: TRBV12-3/TRBV12-4
D gene: TRBD2
CDR3 protein: CASRPSGSKYEQFF
CDR3 DNA: TGTGCCAGCAGGCCTAGCGGGAGTAAGTATGAGCAGTTCTTC

clone size: .
J gene: TRBJ2-7
V gene: TRBV5-1
D gene: .
CDR3 protein: CASSPPRAYEQYF
CDR3 DNA: TGCGCCAGCAGCCCCCCCCGGGCCTACGAGCAGTACTTC

clone size: .
J gene: TRBJ2-7
V gene: TRBV20-1
D gene: TRBD1
CDR3 protein: CSTGTGVGREQYF
CDR3 DNA: TGCAGTACCGGGACAGGGGTCGGTAGGGAGCAGTACTTC

clone size: many
J gene: TRBJ2-3
V gene: TRBV7-9
D gene: TRBD2
CDR3 protein: CASSLVLAGGSDTQYF
CDR3 DNA: TGTGCCAGCAGCTTAGTTCTAGCGGGAGGTTCAGATACGCAGTATTTT

clone size: .
J gene: TRBJ2-3
V gene: TRBV2
D gene: .
CDR3 protein: CASSPGRAPDTQYF
CDR3 DNA: TGTGCCAGCAGCCCCGGTCGGGCCCCGGATACGCAGTATTTT

clone size: once
J gene: TRBJ1-2
V gene: TRBV7-6
D gene: .
CDR3 protein: CASSLDGYTF
CDR3 DNA: TGTGCCAGCAGCCTGGATGGCTACACCTTC

clone size: .
J gene: TRBJ1-6
V gene: TRBV3-1
D gene: TRBD1
CDR3 protein: CASRMEQGYNSPLHF
CDR3 DNA: TGTGCCAGCAGAATGGAACAGGGGTATAATTCACCCCTCCACTTT

clone size: few
J gene: TRBJ2-3
V gene: TRBV7-2
D gene: TRBD1
CDR3 protein: CASSRPRGQGSEPDTQYF
CDR3 DNA: TGTGCCAGCAGCCGGCCGAGAGGACAGGGTTCAGAGCCAGATACGCAGTATTTT

clone size: many
J gene: TRBJ1-2
V gene: TRBV5-4
D gene: .
CDR3 protein: CASSLGGPYGYTF
CDR3 DNA: TGTGCCAGCAGCTTGGGGGGGCCTTATGGCTACACCTTC

clone size: .
J gene: TRBJ2-7
V gene: TRBV7-8
D gene: TRBD1
CDR3 protein: CASSTQTGKLYEQYF
CDR3 DNA: TGTGCCAGCAGCACCCAGACAGGGAAACTGTACGAGCAGTACTTC

clone size: .
J gene: TRBJ1-2
V gene: TRBV29-1
D gene: .
CDR3 protein: CSVGVGRYGYTF
CDR3 DNA: TGCAGCGTGGGGGTCGGACGCTATGGCTACACCTTC

clone size: .
J gene: TRBJ2-5
V gene: TRBV20-1
D gene: .
CDR3 protein: CSAAIVGQETQYF
CDR3 DNA: TGCAGTGCCGCTATAGTAGGGCAAGAGACCCAGTACTTC

clone size: few
J gene: TRBJ1-2
V gene: TRBV5-1
D gene: .
CDR3 protein: CASSGPGRTSNYGYTF
CDR3 DNA: TGCGCCAGCAGCGGACCGGGACGAACCTCTAACTATGGCTACACCTTC

clone size: few
J gene: TRBJ2-2
V gene: TRBV7-2
D gene: .
CDR3 protein: CASSLAPTGELFF
CDR3 DNA: TGTGCCAGCAGCTTAGCCCCCACCGGGGAGCTGTTTTTT

clone size: .
J gene: TRBJ2-5
V gene: TRBV15
D gene: .
CDR3 protein: CATSRGGGETQYF
CDR3 DNA: TGTGCCACCAGCAGAGGGGGCGGAGAGACCCAGTACTTC

clone size: .
J gene: TRBJ1-1
V gene: TRBV6-6
D gene: TRBD1
CDR3 protein: CASSSIRQGLNTEAFF
CDR3 DNA: TGTGCCAGCAGTTCCATTAGACAGGGGCTGAACACTGAAGCTTTCTTT

clone size: few
J gene: TRBJ1-2
V gene: TRBV20-1
D gene: .
CDR3 protein: CSARDKTGFTYGYTF
CDR3 DNA: TGCAGTGCTAGAGACAAAACAGGGTTCACCTATGGCTACACCTTC

clone size: .
J gene: TRBJ1-2
V gene: TRBV11-2
D gene: .
CDR3 protein: CASSAAKRSGYTF
CDR3 DNA: TGTGCCAGCAGCGCGGCGAAAAGGTCTGGCTACACCTTC

clone size: .
J gene: TRBJ1-1
V gene: TRBV3-1
D gene: .
CDR3 protein: CASSQDWGAMNTEAFF
CDR3 DNA: TGTGCCAGCAGCCAAGATTGGGGGGCAATGAACACTGAAGCTTTCTTT

clone size: few
J gene: TRBJ2-3
V gene: TRBV6-5
D gene: .
CDR3 protein: CASGGYTDTQYF
CDR3 DNA: TGTGCCAGCGGAGGATACACAGATACGCAGTATTTT

clone size: .
J gene: TRBJ2-7
V gene: TRBV24-1
D gene: TRBD1
CDR3 protein: CVTSESGTGDEQYF
CDR3 DNA: TGTGTCACCAGTGAGTCCGGGACAGGGGACGAGCAGTACTTC

clone size: few
J gene: TRBJ1-1
V gene: TRBV30
D gene: TRBD1
CDR3 protein: CAWRQGLQAFF
CDR3 DNA: TGTGCCTGGAGACAGGGGCTCCAGGCTTTCTTT

clone size: few
J gene: TRBJ1-2
V gene: TRBV5-1
D gene: .
CDR3 protein: CASSLTGGTYVRDGYTF
CDR3 DNA: TGCGCCAGCAGCTTGACGGGGGGGACCTACGTCCGGGATGGCTACACCTTC

clone size: .
J gene: TRBJ2-1
V gene: TRBV20-1
D gene: TRBD2
CDR3 protein: CSAREAGGSYNEQFF
CDR3 DNA: TGCAGTGCTAGAGAAGCGGGGGGCTCCTACAATGAGCAGTTCTTC